Each of the 25 T cell receptor beta chains below was sequenced from the same sample in a study of blood T cell repertoires in COVID-19. TCRdb's copy holds only in-frame clones and misses some; the assay was immunoSEQ multiplex PCR. This sample carries under 250,000 clones, 84% of them seen once, and the ten largest clones take about 1.7%. The sample was PBMCs or T cells enriched from blood (not recorded which). The receptors originated from a man between 60 and 75 years old who had recovered from COVID-19.

The CDR3 spells CASSLDGSSYEQYF. The CDR3 coding sequence is TGCGCCAGCAGCTTGGACGGTAGCTCCTACGAGCAGTACTTC. The chain recombines TRBV5-1 with TRBJ2-7; D is unresolved. The CDR3 runs 14 residues. Germline lookup yields CDR1 SGHRS and CDR2 YFSETQ. The V and J ends lost 0 bases and 0 bases respectively, with 7 bases between them. Filled out from reference TRBV5-1 and TRBJ2-7, the complete variable domain reads KAGVTQTPRYLIKTRGQQVTLSCSPISGHRSVSWYQQTPGQGLQFLFEYFSETQRNKGNFPGRFSGRQFSNSRSEMNVSTLELGDSALYLCASSLDGSSYEQYFGPGTRLTVT.

This rearrangement joins TRBV5-8 to TRBJ1-1; 10 bases match TRBD1. Germline V gives CDR1 SGHTS, CDR2 YDEGEE. This CDR3 has 15 amino acids. Trimming cost V 4 bases and J 5 bases; bases outside gene matches: 8. For the CDR3, the DNA is TGTGCCAGCAGCCAACCAGACAGGGGGCTAACTGAAGCTTTCTTT. It specifies CASSQPDRGLTEAFF.

The chain couples TRBV4-3 to TRBJ1-2; D possibly corresponds to TRBD1 (6 bases). Trimming took off 1 base at V and 3 bases at J, with 9 bases between the two ends. Germline V gene lookup returns CDR1 LGHNA and CDR2 YSLEER. The CDR3 has 14 amino acids. The DNA of the CDR3 is TGCGCCAGCAGCCAAGTACAGGGATACTATGGCTACACCTTC. Translated, it gives CASSQVQGYYGYTF.

The genes are TRBV6-5 and TRBJ2-2; D gene ambiguous. The germline V and J ends were trimmed by 6 bases and 6 bases, with 11 bases remaining between them. CDR1 is MNHEY and CDR2 is SVGAGI in the germline V gene. CDR3 length: 13 residues. The DNA for the CDR3 is TGTGCCAGCAGCAAGACACGGTCCGGGGAGCTGTTTTTT. Translated, it gives CASSKTRSGELFF.

This rearrangement joins TRBV10-3 to TRBJ2-1; 11 positions agree with TRBD2. J gave up 5 bases and V 6 bases, and 6 bases lay outside the gene matches. The CDR3 runs 15 residues. The V gene's germline CDR1 is ENHRY and CDR2 SYGVKD. CDR3 sequence: CAIRTGTSGNNEQFF. The CDR3 DNA follows: TGTGCCATCAGGACCGGGACTAGCGGAAACAATGAGCAGTTCTTC.

Only one count was recorded for this clone. The chain employs TRBV3-1 (or the pseudogene TRBV3-2) and TRBJ2-5, with 9 bases matching TRBD1. The length of the CDR3 is 14 residues. Germline values: CDR1 LGHDT, CDR2 YNNKEL (reference sequence). V lost 6 bases and J lost 5; bases outside the gene matches: 7. The CDR3 DNA reads as TGTGCCAGCAGTTTACAGGGGGCCGCGGAGACCCAGTACTTC. It is translated as CASSLQGAAETQYF.

The chain combines TRBV7-2 with TRBJ1-3; D is uncertain. V shed 2 bases and J shed 11 bases, with 13 bases lying between them. Germline lookup yields CDR1 SGHTA and CDR2 FQGNSA. This CDR3 comprises 13 residues. DNA for the CDR3: TGTGCCAGCAGCTTAAATCGTCAGGCCGCCATATATTTT. Protein: CASSLNRQAAIYF.

V and J are TRBV5-1 and TRBJ1-4; 9 bases fit TRBD1. This CDR3 is 14 amino acids long. Germline-derived CDR1 and CDR2 are SGHRS and YFSETQ. J gave up 8 bases and V 4 bases, and 6 bases lay outside the gene matches. The CDR3 loop is CASSVGQGNEKLFF. DNA for the CDR3: TGCGCCAGCAGCGTGGGACAGGGTAACGAAAAACTGTTTTTT. The full variable domain, rest sourced from reference TRBV5-1 and TRBJ1-4, is KAGVTQTPRYLIKTRGQQVTLSCSPISGHRSVSWYQQTPGQGLQFLFEYFSETQRNKGNFPGRFSGRQFSNSRSEMNVSTLELGDSALYLCASSVGQGNEKLFFGSGTQLSVL.

The chain is built from TRBV25-1 and TRBJ1-1; a weak D match, TRBD1 (5 bases). CDR1 and CDR2 from the germline V gene are MGHDK and SYGVNS. V was trimmed by 7 bases and J by 0 bases, leaving 18 bases between them. CDR3 length equals 16 residues. CDR3 loop: CASNRQIVSLNTEAFF. CDR3 bases: TGTGCCAGCAACAGGCAGATAGTATCTTTGAACACTGAAGCTTTCTTT.

The V and J genes are TRBV5-8 and TRBJ1-4; 7 nucleotides line up with TRBD1. J was trimmed by 0 bases and V by 4 bases; bases with no gene match: 3. There are 15 residues in the CDR3. CDR1 and CDR2 (germline): SGHTS, YDEGEE. CDR3 residues: CASSRQGSTNEKLFF. In nucleotides, the CDR3 is TGTGCCAGCAGCCGACAGGGCTCAACTAATGAAAAACTGTTTTTT.

The V gene is TRBV5-1, the J gene TRBJ1-6; D perhaps matches TRBD1 (5 bases). V lost 4 bases to trimming and J lost 10 bases, with 15 bases between them. The germline CDR1 and CDR2 sequences are SGHRS and YFSETQ. This CDR3 spans 14 amino acids. The CDR3 sequence: CASSASLRGSPLHF. DNA for the CDR3: TGCGCCAGCAGCGCGTCCCTTAGGGGATCACCCCTCCACTTT.

The chain couples TRBV2 to TRBJ2-1; TRBD2 agrees at 8 bases. Trimming took 6 bases from V and 0 from J; bases not matched to a gene: 7. The CDR3 contains 16 residues. Looked up from germline, CDR1 is SNHLY and CDR2 is FYNNEI. The CDR3 DNA reads as TGTGCCAGCAGCGGTAGCGGGGCGAGCTCCTACAATGAGCAGTTCTTC. This gives the protein CASSGSGASSYNEQFF. The whole variable domain, filled in from reference TRBV2 and TRBJ2-1, reads EPEVTQTPSHQVTQMGQEVILRCVPISNHLYFYWYRQILGQKVEFLVSFYNNEISEKSEIFDDQFSVERPDGSNFTLKIRSTKLEDSAMYFCASSGSGASSYNEQFFGPGTRLTVL.

This CDR3 is CAWWDRGLGEQYF. CDR3 nucleotides: TGTGCCTGGTGGGACAGGGGGCTGGGAGAGCAGTACTTC. The V call is TRBV30, the J call TRBJ2-7; TRBD1 agrees at 12 bases. The V gene end was trimmed by 5 bases and the J gene end by 7 bases; junction bases not matched to a gene: 6. This CDR3 is 13 amino acids long. Germline V lookup: CDR1 GTSNPN, CDR2 SVGIG (reference sequence).

The chain carries TRBV5-8 and TRBJ2-1; D gene ambiguous. Between the trimmed V and J ends, which lost 7 bases and 3 bases, there was a span of 2 bases. Germline V gene sequence: CDR1 SGHTS, CDR2 YDEGEE. The CDR3 sequence is 10 residues long. The CDR3 region is CASRYNEQFF. CDR3 in DNA: TGTGCCAGCCGCTACAATGAGCAGTTCTTC.

DNA of the CDR3: TGCGCCAGCAGCCTGACAGGGATACCTAACTATGGCTACACCTTC. It encodes CASSLTGIPNYGYTF. The chain carries TRBV5-1 and TRBJ1-2, with 7 bases matching TRBD1. There are 15 residues in the CDR3. Germline CDR1 and CDR2: SGHRS and YFSETQ. V shed 4 bases, J shed 0 bases, and the junction held 6 bases outside the gene matches.

The V call is TRBV19, the J call TRBJ2-1; 13 bases map to TRBD2. Looked up from germline, CDR1 is LNHDA and CDR2 is SQIVND (reference sequence). The CDR3 is made up of 17 amino acids. The V and J ends lost 6 bases and 7 bases, in that order; junction bases with no gene match: 12. CDR3 bases: TGTGCCAGTAGGAACCGGGGACTAGCGGGGACGGCAAATGAGCAGTTCTTC. This codes for CASRNRGLAGTANEQFF.

The CDR3 sequence is CASRTGGFTEAFF. As DNA, the CDR3 is TGTGCCAGCCGAACAGGGGGCTTCACTGAAGCTTTCTTT. This chain joins TRBV7-9 and TRBJ1-1, with 9 bases lining up with TRBD1. The germline V gene has CDR1 SEHNR and CDR2 FQNEAQ (reference sequence). This CDR3 contains 13 residues. The V gene end was trimmed by 8 bases and the J gene end by 4 bases; junction bases not matched to a gene: 5.

The V call is TRBV27, the J call TRBJ1-5, with 8 bases identical to TRBD1. V dropped 5 bases and J dropped 3; count of bases not matched to a gene: 3. The length of the CDR3 is 14 residues. Germline V gene lookup returns CDR1 MNHEY and CDR2 SMNVEV (reference sequence). CDR3 in DNA: TGTGCCAGCAGTCTCCAGGGGGCCAATCAGCCCCAGCATTTT. Protein sequence: CASSLQGANQPQHF.

This chain joins TRBV10-3 and TRBJ2-7; D is perhaps TRBD1 (7 bases). Germline assignment: CDR1 ENHRY and CDR2 SYGVKD. Trimming took 9 bases from V and 6 from J, leaving 15 bases between them. The CDR3 consists of 12 residues. The CDR3: CAMTGSGGEQYF. In DNA, the CDR3 is TGTGCCATGACAGGGTCCGGGGGCGAGCAGTACTTC.

The rearrangement joins TRBV30 to TRBJ2-7; TRBD1 might be the D (5 bases). The CDR3 totals 13 residues. Germline lookup yields CDR1 GTSNPN and CDR2 SVGIG (reference sequence). V lost 2 bases, J lost 0 bases, and 8 bases lay in between. The DNA of the CDR3 is TGTGCCTGGAGTTTAGACAGCTCCTACGAGCAGTACTTC. Its protein is CAWSLDSSYEQYF.

The chain has TRBV13 and TRBJ1-1; D call uncertain. Between the trimmed V and J ends, which lost 4 bases and 2 bases, there was a span of 8 bases. Germline V CDR1 and CDR2: PRHDT, FYEKMQ (reference sequence). This CDR3 has 13 residues. CDR3 region: CASSSLANTEAFF. CDR3 in DNA: TGTGCCAGCAGCTCTTTGGCCAACACTGAAGCTTTCTTT.

The chain is built from TRBV18 and TRBJ1-4; TRBD1 is a possible D gene (5 bases). V was shortened by 6 bases and J by 0 bases, with 11 bases between the two germline ends. CDR1 is KGHSH, CDR2 LQKENI, per germline. The CDR3 runs 15 residues. The CDR3 sequence: CASSSDSATNEKLFF. The CDR3 nucleotides are TGTGCCAGCTCGTCCGACAGTGCAACTAATGAAAAACTGTTTTTT.

The rearrangement uses TRBV11-2 and TRBJ2-1, with a weak D call TRBD1 (6 bases). The CDR3 has 11 residues. From germline, CDR1 is SGHAT and CDR2 FQNNGV. Trimming took 4 bases from V and 11 from J, leaving 9 bases between them. CDR3 in DNA: TGTGCCAGCAGCTCCGGACAGAAGCAGTTCTTC. Its translation is CASSSGQKQFF.

This rearrangement joins TRBV4-1 to TRBJ2-7; 10 nucleotides agree with TRBD1. Germline trimming cut 1 base from V and 4 bases from J; bases unmatched to any gene: 4. Looked up from germline, CDR1 is MGHRA and CDR2 is YSYEKL. There are 15 residues in the CDR3. For the CDR3, the DNA is TGCGCCAGCAGCCAAGCTGACAGGGGGCTGTACGAGCAGTACTTC. This gives the protein CASSQADRGLYEQYF.

This chain uses TRBV2 with TRBJ2-2; 10 positions match TRBD2. CDR1 SNHLY and CDR2 FYNNEI come from the germline V gene. The CDR3 length is 15 residues. V gave up 5 bases and J gave up 3 bases; unmatched junction bases: 3. CDR3 nucleotide sequence: TGTGCCAGCAGTAGGACTAGCGGCCACACCGGGGAGCTGTTTTTT. Residues: CASSRTSGHTGELFF. The complete variable domain, with remaining parts taken from reference TRBV2 and TRBJ2-2, reads EPEVTQTPSHQVTQMGQEVILRCVPISNHLYFYWYRQILGQKVEFLVSFYNNEISEKSEIFDDQFSVERPDGSNFTLKIRSTKLEDSAMYFCASSRTSGHTGELFFGEGSRLTVL.